Following are 20 T cell receptor beta chains from one sample sequenced in a study of cytomegalovirus exposure and HLA in healthy donors. PCR involved 60 Vbeta and 13 Jbeta primers. Assay used: immunoSEQ multiplex PCR; TCRdb lists only in-frame clones, some missing. Among roughly 150,000 clones listed, about three quarters were seen once. Sequencing used PBMCs. Receptors were obtained from a middle-aged man in good health and CMV-seropositive.

The genes are TRBV19 and TRBJ1-3, with 7 bases lining up with TRBD1. Trimming cost V 5 bases and J 0 bases; bases outside gene matches: 7. CDR1 is LNHDA and CDR2 is SQIVND in the germline V gene (reference sequence). CDR3 length: 16 amino acids. The CDR3 DNA sequence: TGTGCCAGTAGTCGACAGGGTCCCGGCTCTGGAAACACCATATATTTT. This gives the protein CASSRQGPGSGNTIYF.

This clone has only one observation. This chain joins TRBV28 and TRBJ1-1; possible D gene TRBD1, 6 bases. This CDR3 contains 17 residues. V lost 5 bases to trimming and J lost 1 base, with 20 bases between them. In germline, CDR1 is MDHEN, CDR2 SYDVKM. CDR3 sequence reads: CASSPRDTHKPNTEAFF. The DNA for the CDR3 is TGTGCCAGCAGTCCACGGGACACCCACAAACCGAACACTGAAGCTTTCTTT.

The chain employs TRBV6-4 and TRBJ2-2; weak D call: TRBD2 (6 bases). V was trimmed by 4 bases and J by 5 bases, leaving 20 bases between them. The CDR3 spans 17 residues. The germline V gene encodes CDR1 MRHNA and CDR2 SNTAGT. Here the CDR3 reads CASSAGDYPRWTGELFF. Here the CDR3 DNA reads TGTGCCAGCAGTGCGGGAGACTACCCCAGGTGGACCGGGGAGCTGTTTTTT.

This chain joins TRBV4-1 and TRBJ2-7; 10 bases are shared with TRBD2. Germline CDR1 and CDR2: MGHRA and YSYEKL. The length of the CDR3 is 15 residues. V lost 0 bases, J lost 1 base, and 0 bases stayed unmatched. The CDR3 reads CASSQEAGGSYEQYF. In nucleotides, the CDR3 is TGCGCCAGCAGCCAAGAAGCGGGAGGGTCCTACGAGCAGTACTTC.

The chain uses TRBV7-7 and TRBJ2-2; D remains ambiguous. V was pared by 2 bases and J by 2 bases, with 6 bases between. The CDR3 spans 14 residues. CDR1 is SSHAT, CDR2 FNYEAQ, per germline (reference sequence). CDR3 sequence: CASSLSENTGELFF. The CDR3 DNA reads TGTGCCAGCAGCTTAAGCGAAAACACCGGGGAGCTGTTTTTT. Full variable domain (outside the CDR3, taken from reference TRBV7-7 and TRBJ2-2): GAGVSQSPRYKVTKRGQDVTLRCDPISSHATLYWYQQALGQGPEFLTYFNYEAQPDKSGLPSDRFSAERPEGSISTLTIQRTEQRDSAMYRCASSLSENTGELFFGEGSRLTVL.

In its sample, this clone was seen a few times. V gene TRBV4-1 combines with J gene TRBJ2-6, with 9 bases fitting TRBD1. Trimming at V came to 0 bases and at J to 1 base, leaving 10 bases not matched to a gene. Germline lookup yields CDR1 MGHRA and CDR2 YSYEKL. The CDR3 is 20 residues long. This chain's CDR3 is CASSQDNRGLGISGANVLTF. The DNA for the CDR3 is TGCGCCAGCAGCCAAGATAACAGGGGGCTCGGTATATCTGGGGCCAACGTCCTGACTTTC.

The gene calls are TRBV5-1 and TRBJ2-3; 10 bases map to TRBD2. The germline V gene has CDR1 SGHRS and CDR2 YFSETQ. The CDR3 length is 16 residues. Trimming removed 4 bases from V and 5 bases from J; junction bases left unmatched: 10. The CDR3 bases are TGCGCCAGCAGCCCCACCCTAGCGGGAGTAGGAGATACGCAGTATTTT. Its translation: CASSPTLAGVGDTQYF.

Remarks on this clone: One junction end disagrees with the germline gene, perhaps due to a read error. Within the sample, other DNA sequences also encode this same CDR3. V usage is TRBV6-1 and J usage is TRBJ1-4; 7 positions match TRBD1. Germline CDR1 reads MNHNS; CDR2 reads SASEGT. CDR3 length: 14 amino acids. In DNA form, the CDR3 reads TGTGCCAGCAGCGAAGGGGGCACGAATGAAAAACTGTTTTTT. As protein: CASSEGGTNEKLFF.

Comment on this clone: The identical CDR3 is also encoded by other nucleotide sequences in the sample. The chain carries TRBV28 and TRBJ1-2, with D unresolved. Germline loops: CDR1 MDHEN, CDR2 SYDVKM. Trimming took off 1 base at V and 4 bases at J, with 4 bases between the two ends. The CDR3 extends over 12 amino acids. The CDR3 bases are TGTGCCAGCAGTTTATCCAGCTATGGCTACACCTTC. Protein product: CASSLSSYGYTF.

The chain uses TRBV5-6 and TRBJ2-5; D remains unclear. The germline V gene encodes CDR1 SGHDT and CDR2 YYEEEE. Trimming removed 1 base from V and 3 bases from J, with 7 bases in between. The CDR3 contains 13 residues. The CDR3 region is CASSLIAEETQYF. CDR3 DNA: TGTGCCAGCAGCTTGATTGCGGAAGAGACCCAGTACTTC.

The J gene is TRBJ2-2, the V gene TRBV30, with TRBD2 matching 13 bases. Trimming removed 1 base from V and 7 bases from J; junction bases left unmatched: 3. The length of the CDR3 is 15 residues. CDR1 and CDR2 (germline): GTSNPN, SVGIG (reference sequence). CDR3 loop: CAWSAGLAGVGELFF. As DNA, the CDR3 is TGTGCCTGGAGTGCCGGACTAGCGGGAGTCGGGGAGCTGTTTTTT. Complete variable domain (other parts from reference TRBV30 and TRBJ2-2): SQTIHQWPATLVQPVGSPLSLECTVEGTSNPNLYWYRQAAGRGLQLLFYSVGIGQISSEVPQNLSASRPQDRQFILSSKKLLLSDSGFYLCAWSAGLAGVGELFFGEGSRLTVL.

V is TRBV28 and J is TRBJ1-2; perhaps TRBD1 as D (5 bases). Trimming shortened V by 7 bases and J by 4 bases, and 13 bases separated the two germline ends. There are 13 residues in the CDR3. The germline V gene has CDR1 MDHEN and CDR2 SYDVKM. DNA of the CDR3: TGTGCCAGCAAGATCAGCGGGACCTATGGCTACACCTTC. Translated: CASKISGTYGYTF.

The chain employs TRBV6-1 and TRBJ2-1; 9 positions match TRBD2. Germline trimming cut 7 bases from V and 8 bases from J; bases unmatched to any gene: 9. CDR1 MNHNS and CDR2 SASEGT come from the germline V gene. The CDR3 totals 14 residues. The CDR3 DNA sequence: TGTGCCAGCACCCTAAGGATAGCGGGAGATGAGCAGTTCTTC. This encodes CASTLRIAGDEQFF.

This clone was picked up one time. V and J are TRBV7-8 and TRBJ1-2; D call uncertain. Germline lookup yields CDR1 SGHVS and CDR2 FQNEAQ. Trimming stripped 2 bases from V and 8 bases from J, with 12 bases between. The CDR3 consists of 13 residues. The CDR3 protein is CASSLRSGYGYTF. The CDR3 DNA reads as TGTGCCAGCAGCTTACGGTCGGGATACGGCTACACCTTC.

This chain joins TRBV4-1 and TRBJ1-1; D gene ambiguous. CDR3 length equals 16 residues. V lost 0 bases, J lost 0 bases, and 11 bases lay in between. Germline V gene data show CDR1 as MGHRA and CDR2 as YSYEKL. The CDR3 loop reads CASSQDYAEMNTEAFF. CDR3 nucleotides: TGCGCCAGCAGCCAAGATTACGCGGAGATGAACACTGAAGCTTTCTTT.

This chain connects TRBV28 to TRBJ2-7, with D possibly TRBD1 on 5 matching bases. Germline values: CDR1 MDHEN, CDR2 SYDVKM. Deletions cut 7 bases from V and 3 bases from J, with 13 bases between. This CDR3 has 13 residues. In nucleotides, the CDR3 is TGTGCCAGCACAACGGACACTTACTACGAGCAGTACTTC. Amino acid sequence: CASTTDTYYEQYF.

The V and J genes are TRBV18 and TRBJ2-1, with 7 bases aligning to TRBD2. Losses at the gene ends were 3 bases for V and 5 bases for J; bases not matched to a gene: 4. The CDR3 contains 14 residues. CDR1 is KGHSH and CDR2 is LQKENI in the germline V gene. CDR3 sequence reads: CASSPRAGNNEQFF. CDR3 sequence (DNA): TGTGCCAGCTCACCCCGAGCGGGAAACAATGAGCAGTTCTTC.

The V call is TRBV4-1, the J call TRBJ1-1; unclear D gene. From germline, CDR1 is MGHRA and CDR2 YSYEKL. Trimming took 0 bases from V and 3 from J, leaving 8 bases between them. The CDR3 contains 14 residues. This CDR3 is CASSQEVSDTEAFF. The DNA of the CDR3 is TGCGCCAGCAGCCAAGAGGTGTCGGACACTGAAGCTTTCTTT.

There are a few counts of this clone. CDR3 region: CASSVTENEQFF. CDR3 DNA: TGTGCCAGCAGCGTAACAGAGAATGAGCAGTTCTTC. The genes are TRBV11-2 and TRBJ2-1; D remains ambiguous. CDR1 is SGHAT and CDR2 is FQNNGV in the germline V gene. This CDR3 has 12 residues. V was trimmed by 5 bases and J by 7 bases, leaving 9 bases between them.

The genes are TRBV6-5 and TRBJ1-5; possible D gene TRBD1, 5 bases. From germline, CDR1 is MNHEY and CDR2 SVGAGI. The CDR3 contains 14 residues. Trimming took 4 bases from V and 7 from J, leaving 14 bases between them. CDR3: CASSSTAGRQPQHF. The CDR3 region has the DNA TGTGCCAGCAGTTCTACCGCGGGGCGGCAGCCCCAGCATTTT.